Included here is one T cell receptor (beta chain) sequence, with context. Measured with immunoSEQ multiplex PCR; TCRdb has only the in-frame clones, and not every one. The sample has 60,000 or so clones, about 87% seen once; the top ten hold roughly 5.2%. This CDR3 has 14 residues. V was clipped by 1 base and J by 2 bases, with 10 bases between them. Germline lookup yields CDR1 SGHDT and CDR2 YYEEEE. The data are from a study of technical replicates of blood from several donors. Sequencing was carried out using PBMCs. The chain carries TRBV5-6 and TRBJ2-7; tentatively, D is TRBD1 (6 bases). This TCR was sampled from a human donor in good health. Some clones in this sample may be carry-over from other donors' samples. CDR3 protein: CASSLYQGTYEQYF. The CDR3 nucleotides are TGTGCCAGCAGCTTGTATCAGGGGACCTACGAGCAGTACTTC.